Shown below are 7 T cell receptor beta chains from a single sample sequenced in a study of vaccination and CD4 T cells after COVID-19. Their specific antigens are unknown. Researchers used the Oncomine TCR Beta short-read assay to sequence DNA from cultured CD4+ T cells. MiXCR, run by TCRdb on the PCR reads, gives a single entry per CDR3 protein. The table lists about 18,000 distinct CDR3 sequences, over 75% of them singletons. Treatment reported: approximately nine-day PBMC culture with coronavirus spike peptide pools or control peptides (ViraFEST assay). The source was CD4+ T cells from blood, cultured in vitro, collected after SARS-CoV-2 vaccination. These TCRs come from a human donor who received a COVID-19 vaccine.

The chain is built from TRBV19 and TRBJ1-1; D is undetermined. CDR1 is LNHDA and CDR2 is SQIVND in the germline V gene (reference sequence). Trimming took 7 bases from V and 1 from J, leaving 4 bases between them. This CDR3 comprises 11 residues. CDR3 DNA sequence: TGTGCCAGTACAGGGAACACTGAAGCTTTCTTT. Translating gives CASTGNTEAFF.

The CDR3 sequence: CASSWKDLNTEAFF. The CDR3, as DNA: TGCGCCAGCAGCTGGAAGGATCTGAACACTGAAGCTTTCTTT. This sequence joins TRBV5-1 and TRBJ1-1; D not resolved. This CDR3 is built from 14 residues. The V end lost 3 bases, the J end lost 0 bases, and 9 bases lay between the germline ends. The V gene's germline CDR1 is SGHRS and CDR2 YFSETQ.

V usage is TRBV7-8 and J usage is TRBJ1-5; no clear D gene. The V gene lost 4 bases and the J gene lost 7 bases, with 17 bases spanning the gap. The CDR3 is 15 residues long. The V gene's germline CDR1 is SGHVS and CDR2 FQNEAQ. The CDR3 is CASSSFLMMRQPQHF. The CDR3 DNA reads as TGTGCCAGCAGCTCCTTTCTAATGATGAGGCAGCCCCAGCATTTT.

V gene TRBV7-2 combines with J gene TRBJ2-1; either TRBD1 or TRBD2 may fit D (6 bases each). Per the germline V gene, CDR1 is SGHTA and CDR2 is FQGNSA. V was trimmed by 1 base and J by 4 bases, leaving 11 bases between them. This CDR3 has 15 residues. This CDR3 reads CASSLDTGAYNEQFF. CDR3 sequence (DNA): TGTGCCAGCAGCTTAGACACGGGGGCATACAATGAGCAGTTCTTC.

V usage is TRBV2 and J usage is TRBJ1-2; 9 bases agree with TRBD1. Germline V gene lookup returns CDR1 SNHLY and CDR2 FYNNEI. This CDR3 comprises 14 residues. Trimming took 5 bases from V and 4 from J; bases not matched to a gene: 5. The DNA of the CDR3 is TGTGCCAGCAGTCGGGACAGGGCTGGCTATGGCTACACCTTC. Translation: CASSRDRAGYGYTF.

This clonotype has just one count. The chain uses TRBV20-1 and TRBJ1-5; TRBD1 agrees at 8 bases. This CDR3 has 13 amino acids. The germline V gene encodes CDR1 DFQATT and CDR2 SNEGSKA (reference sequence). After removal of 5 bases from V and 3 bases from J, the junction contained 3 bases not matched to a gene. The CDR3 nucleotides are TGCAGTGCTGACAGGGGCCCCAATCAGCCCCAGCATTTT. As protein: CSADRGPNQPQHF.

The V gene is TRBV18, the J gene TRBJ1-2; TRBD1 matches 9 bases. Germline CDR1 reads KGHSH; CDR2 reads LQKENI. The ends lost 1 base at V and 7 bases at J; junction bases unmatched: 4. The CDR3 totals 14 residues. In DNA, the CDR3 is TGTGCCAGCTCACCACAACAGGGGGCGCGTGGCTACACCTTC. It is translated as CASSPQQGARGYTF.